The 9 T cell receptor beta chains below all came from one sample that was sequenced in a study of CD8+ T cells in alopecia areata. The treatment was: oral pan-JAK inhibitor, 5-10 mg twice daily. Extracted from the samples, RNA was reverse transcribed into cDNA to serve as the sequencing template. Here immunoSEQ multiplex PCR was the method, and the copy in TCRdb shows in-frame clones only, minus some. The sample lists roughly 46,000 clones, 55% to 75% occurring once. The starting material was CD8+ T cells sorted from blood, obtained at week 4, from a patient treated with tofacitinib. These receptors originate from a human donor with alopecia areata.

The chain is built from TRBV30 and TRBJ2-3; D remains ambiguous. Germline values: CDR1 GTSNPN, CDR2 SVGIG (reference sequence). V gave up 4 bases and J gave up 0 bases, with 2 bases separating them. The CDR3 contains 11 residues. CDR3 region: CAWKSTDTQYF. CDR3 nucleotide sequence: TGTGCCTGGAAAAGCACAGATACGCAGTATTTT.

J is TRBJ2-1 and V is TRBV27; 8 nucleotides line up with TRBD1. Germline CDR1 MNHEY, CDR2 SMNVEV (reference sequence). V trimming: 2 bases; J trimming: 7 bases; junction bases outside the gene matches: 7. The CDR3 sequence is 15 residues long. This chain's CDR3 is CASSLSGTGTNEQFF. CDR3 nucleotides: TGTGCCAGCAGTTTAAGTGGGACAGGTACGAATGAGCAGTTCTTC.

This chain joins TRBV30 and TRBJ1-2; 7 bases fit TRBD1. Germline CDR1 GTSNPN, CDR2 SVGIG (reference sequence). The CDR3 spans 13 residues. V shed 0 bases, J shed 6 bases, and the junction held 4 bases outside the gene matches. In DNA form, the CDR3 reads TGTGCCTGGAGTGTCGCGCAGGGGGATGGCTACACCTTC. Translating it yields CAWSVAQGDGYTF. The full variable domain, in which reference TRBV30 and TRBJ1-2 provide the parts outside the CDR3, is SQTIHQWPATLVQPVGSPLSLECTVEGTSNPNLYWYRQAAGRGLQLLFYSVGIGQISSEVPQNLSASRPQDRQFILSSKKLLLSDSGFYLCAWSVAQGDGYTFGSGTRLTVV.

The chain has TRBV6-6 and TRBJ2-2; 7 bases are shared with TRBD2. The CDR3 extends over 15 amino acids. With V trimmed by 5 bases and J by 5 bases, 8 bases remained unmatched. Germline CDR1 is MNHNY and CDR2 is SVGAGI (reference sequence). This chain's CDR3 is CASSPRSGGTGELFF. The CDR3 nucleotides are TGTGCCAGCAGTCCTCGGTCCGGGGGGACCGGGGAGCTGTTTTTT.

The chain links TRBV10-2 to TRBJ2-7, with no clear D. The CDR3 is 13 residues long. With 3 bases removed from V and 3 bases from J, the gap between germline ends came to 9 bases. CDR1 and CDR2 from the germline V gene are WSHSY and SAAADI. CDR3 in DNA: TGCGCCAGCAGTGAAACACGGTACTACGAGCAGTACTTC. Its protein is CASSETRYYEQYF.

This clone has only a few counts. This chain uses TRBV29-1 with TRBJ2-7, with D possibly being TRBD1 (5 bases). V was pared by 4 bases and J by 5 bases, with 15 bases between. This CDR3 comprises 13 residues. In germline, CDR1 is SQVTM, CDR2 ANQGSEA. Written as DNA, the CDR3 is TGCAGCGTTGTAACAGGTGGGGCCCACGAGCAGTACTTC. Its translation: CSVVTGGAHEQYF.

The CDR3 sequence is CSVRGTGVAYEQYF. Written as DNA, the CDR3 is TGCAGCGTCCGCGGGACAGGGGTCGCCTACGAGCAGTACTTC. This sequence joins TRBV29-1 and TRBJ2-7; the match to TRBD1 covers 10 bases. Germline CDR1 is SQVTM and CDR2 is ANQGSEA. The CDR3 runs 14 residues. V lost 6 bases, J lost 2 bases, and 7 bases stayed unmatched.

This clone was counted a single time. The chain carries TRBV15 and TRBJ2-5; D might be TRBD2 (5 bases). Germline values: CDR1 LNHNV, CDR2 YYDKDF (reference sequence). Trimming removed 5 bases at V and 3 bases at J, with 22 bases between. The CDR3 is 17 amino acids. Here the CDR3 DNA reads TGTGCCACCAGCTTAATCTTCGGGGTAATGGAGGAAGAGACCCAGTACTTC. Residues: CATSLIFGVMEEETQYF.

This clone was observed a handful of times. The genes are TRBV4-3 and TRBJ2-1; tentatively, D is TRBD2 (6 bases). Germline V gene lookup returns CDR1 LGHNA and CDR2 YSLEER. Trimming shortened V by 3 bases and J by 6 bases, and 15 bases separated the two germline ends. This CDR3 region has 15 residues. CDR3 loop: CASSQDGAGTNEQFF. CDR3 DNA sequence: TGCGCCAGCAGCCAGGACGGGGCGGGGACCAATGAGCAGTTCTTC.